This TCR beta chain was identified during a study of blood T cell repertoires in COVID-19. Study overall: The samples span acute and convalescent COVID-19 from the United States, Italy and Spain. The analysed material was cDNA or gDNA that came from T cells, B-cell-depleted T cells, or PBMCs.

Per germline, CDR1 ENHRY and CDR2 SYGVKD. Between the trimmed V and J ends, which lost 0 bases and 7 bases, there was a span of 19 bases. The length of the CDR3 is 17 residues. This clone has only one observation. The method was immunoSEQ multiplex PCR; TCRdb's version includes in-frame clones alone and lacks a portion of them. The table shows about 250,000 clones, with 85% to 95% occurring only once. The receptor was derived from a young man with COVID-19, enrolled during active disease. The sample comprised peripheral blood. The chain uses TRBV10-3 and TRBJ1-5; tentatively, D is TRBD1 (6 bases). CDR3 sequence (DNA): TGTGCCATCAGTGAGTCAGTATCAGGGGTTGCAGGACAGCCCCAGCATTTT. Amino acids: CAISESVSGVAGQPQHF.